The 7 T cell receptor beta chains presented below share a single source sample, sequenced in a study of monozygotic twins with inflammatory bowel disease. Following a re-call of the 5' RACE reads, TCRdb has one entry per CDR3 protein and lacks DNA. The sample table sets out about 450,000 distinct CDR3 sequences. The sample taken for sequencing was blood. The receptors originated from a human donor with ulcerative colitis or Crohn's disease, or a healthy co-twin of an affected twin (not recorded which).

The chain links TRBV30 to TRBJ1-2; TCRdb designates TRBD1, a call that cannot be tested without DNA. CDR1 GTSNPN and CDR2 SVGIG come from the germline V gene (reference sequence). The CDR3 contains 13 residues. CDR3 protein: CARNIGGIYGYTF.

This rearrangement joins TRBV6-2 or TRBV6-3 to TRBJ2-4; TCRdb calls TRBD2, which cannot be checked without DNA. This CDR3 region has 16 residues. Germline V CDR1 and CDR2: MNHEY, SVGEGT. The CDR3 sequence: CASSYSLAGAADIQYF.

The CDR3 loop is CASSLAPSNTGELFF. The chain is built from TRBV7-6 and TRBJ2-2; TCRdb returns TRBD1, unconfirmable since there is no DNA. CDR3 length equals 15 residues. The germline V gene encodes CDR1 SGHVS and CDR2 FNYEAQ.

V usage is TRBV7-9 and J usage is TRBJ2-1; without DNA, the TCRdb call of TRBD2 cannot be checked. The CDR3 has 17 amino acids. Germline-derived CDR1 and CDR2 are SEHNR and FQNEAQ (reference sequence). This CDR3 reads CASSSPRRTSGYNEQFF. Full variable domain (outside the CDR3, taken from reference TRBV7-9 and TRBJ2-1): DTGVSQNPRHKITKRGQNVTFRCDPISEHNRLYWYRQTLGQGPEFLTYFQNEAQLEKSRLLSDRFSAERPKGSFSTLEIQRTEQGDSAMYLCASSSPRRTSGYNEQFFGPGTRLTVL.

The gene calls are TRBV18 and TRBJ1-1; TCRdb gives TRBD1 as the D gene, but with no DNA this cannot be confirmed. There are 14 residues in the CDR3. CDR1 and CDR2 from the germline V gene are KGHSH and LQKENI. CDR3 loop: CASSLKQGWTEAFF.

The gene calls are TRBV9 and TRBJ2-2; with no DNA, the TCRdb D assignment of TRBD2 cannot be verified. This CDR3 comprises 14 residues. Germline V CDR1 and CDR2: SGDLS, YYNGEE. CDR3 region: CASSEGTNTGELFF. The entire variable domain, with the rest obtained from reference TRBV9 and TRBJ2-2, is as follows: DSGVTQTPKHLITATGQRVTLRCSPRSGDLSVYWYQQSLDQGLQFLIQYYNGEERAKGNILERFSAQQFPDLHSELNLSSLELGDSALYFCASSEGTNTGELFFGEGSRLTVL.

This chain links TRBV5-1 with TRBJ2-3. CDR3 length: 14 residues. Germline loops: CDR1 SGHRS, CDR2 YFSETQ. This CDR3 reads CASSADTYTDTQYF.